Listed here are 15 T cell receptor beta chains from one sample, sequenced in a study of T cells expressing NK-cell markers. TCRdb reworked the 5' RACE reads into one entry per CDR3 protein, no DNA. This repertoire includes 25,000 to 35,000 distinct CDR3 sequences. Sequencing input: blood T cells: a sorted CD56 or NKG2C T cell subset, CD4+ or CD8+ T cells, or bulk PBMC T cells (not recorded which). These TCRs come from a woman between 18 and 69 years old in good health.

The rearrangement uses TRBV14 and TRBJ2-7. The CDR3 covers 13 residues. CDR1 is SGHDN and CDR2 is FVKESK in the germline V gene. CDR3: CASSQEIPYEQYF.

The chain has TRBV2 and TRBJ2-6. The CDR3 consists of 16 residues. Germline V lookup: CDR1 SNHLY, CDR2 FYNNEI. This CDR3 is CASSERGFSGANVLTF.

The genes are TRBV7-8 and TRBJ2-2; TCRdb picks TRBD1, but there is no DNA to check that call. This CDR3 has 14 amino acids. Per germline, CDR1 SGHVS and CDR2 FQNEAQ. The CDR3 protein is CASLGQLPTGELFF.

V is TRBV28 and J is TRBJ2-7. The germline gives CDR1 MDHEN, CDR2 SYDVKM. The CDR3 spans 11 residues. This chain's CDR3 is CASSFHYEQYF.

This rearrangement joins TRBV7-3 to TRBJ2-3; TCRdb's D gene call, TRBD1, goes unchecked for lack of DNA. CDR1 and CDR2 (germline): SGHTA, FQGTGA. The CDR3 is 15 amino acids. CDR3: CASSLTGWDTDTQYF.

The chain employs TRBV29-1 and TRBJ2-3. Germline CDR1 is SQVTM and CDR2 is ANQGSEA. The CDR3 sequence is 12 residues long. The CDR3 sequence: CSVEPDTDTQYF.

This rearrangement joins TRBV3-1 to TRBJ2-3; the D call from TCRdb, TRBD2, cannot be confirmed without DNA. Germline loops: CDR1 LGHDT, CDR2 YNNKEL (reference sequence). There are 16 residues in the CDR3. The CDR3 loop is CASSLRLQSDTDTQYF.

The CDR3 loop is CASSPVNENTGELFF. This sequence joins TRBV18 and TRBJ2-2. Germline V lookup: CDR1 KGHSH, CDR2 LQKENI. The CDR3 runs to 15 residues.

The chain combines TRBV18 with TRBJ2-5; absent DNA, TCRdb's TRBD2 call cannot be checked. The CDR3 has 14 residues. Germline V gene data show CDR1 as KGHSH and CDR2 as LQKENI. CDR3 amino acids: CASSLRDSKETQYF.

The chain recombines TRBV29-1 with TRBJ2-7. The CDR3 has 13 amino acids. The germline V gene has CDR1 SQVTM and CDR2 ANQGSEA. CDR3 in amino acids: CSVVSGSSYEQYF.

V gene TRBV28 combines with J gene TRBJ2-1; TCRdb names TRBD2, which stays unverified in the absence of DNA. The V gene's germline CDR1 is MDHEN and CDR2 SYDVKM. This CDR3 is 14 amino acids long. CDR3 residues: CASSLSGRVNEQFF.

The chain carries TRBV12-3 or TRBV12-4 and TRBJ2-1; TCRdb's D call, TRBD1, is unchecked because there is no DNA. The CDR3 length is 17 residues. CDR3 sequence reads: CASSLQFVTGIDNEQFF.

The chain joins TRBV4-1 to TRBJ1-1; the TCRdb D gene call, TRBD1, has no DNA to confirm it. The germline V gene encodes CDR1 MGHRA and CDR2 YSYEKL. The CDR3 totals 14 residues. CDR3 protein: CASRRNREATEAFF.

The chain employs TRBV15 and TRBJ2-7; TCRdb outputs TRBD2, but without DNA this stays unchecked. CDR1 is LNHNV, CDR2 YYDKDF, per germline (reference sequence). The CDR3 runs to 16 residues. CDR3 amino acids: CATSRLTSGSPDEQYF.

CDR3 sequence reads: CASSVSQKYSGNTIYF. J is TRBJ1-3 and V is TRBV9. Germline CDR1 SGDLS, CDR2 YYNGEE. The CDR3 has 16 residues.